Below, 17 T cell receptor beta chains from the same sample are listed, as sequenced in a study of blood T cell repertoires in COVID-19. Generated by immunoSEQ multiplex PCR, the TCRdb table keeps only in-frame clones and is missing some. The table has some 260,000 clones, around nine tenths seen once. Sequenced input: peripheral blood. These TCRs come from a woman in her 70s with COVID-19, enrolled during active disease.

The count of this clone is one. The genes are TRBV28 and TRBJ1-6; TRBD1 matches at 7 bases. Germline V CDR1 and CDR2: MDHEN, SYDVKM. After removal of 6 bases from V and 6 bases from J, the junction contained 5 bases not matched to a gene. The CDR3 loop spans 14 amino acids. The CDR3 region is CASSRTGGNSPLHF. The CDR3 nucleotides read TGTGCCAGCAGCCGGACAGGCGGTAATTCACCCCTCCACTTT.

This chain links TRBV5-4 with TRBJ2-1; perhaps TRBD1 as D (6 bases). CDR1 is SGHNT, CDR2 YYREEE, per germline (reference sequence). V was clipped by 4 bases and J by 6 bases, with 14 bases between them. CDR3 length: 14 amino acids. DNA for the CDR3: TGTGCCAGCAGCGACCCAAGGGGGACCAATGAGCAGTTCTTC. It is translated as CASSDPRGTNEQFF.

The chain has TRBV7-3 and TRBJ2-3; 8 positions agree with TRBD2. V shed 3 bases, J shed 6 bases, and the junction held 8 bases outside the gene matches. CDR1 and CDR2 (germline): SGHTA, FQGTGA. The CDR3 spans 15 residues. The CDR3: CASSFPWREADTQYF. The CDR3 DNA reads TGTGCCAGCAGCTTTCCTTGGCGGGAGGCCGATACGCAGTATTTT. The full variable domain, with the rest looked up from reference TRBV7-3 and TRBJ2-3, is GAGVSQTPSNKVTEKGKYVELRCDPISGHTALYWYRQSLGQGPEFLIYFQGTGAADDSGLPNDRFFAVRPEGSVSTLKIQRTERGDSAVYLCASSFPWREADTQYFGPGTRLTVL.

The chain employs TRBV27 and TRBJ2-7, with 11 bases that match TRBD2. Germline trimming cut 6 bases from V and 1 base from J; bases unmatched to any gene: 8. Germline V lookup: CDR1 MNHEY, CDR2 SMNVEV (reference sequence). The length of the CDR3 is 16 residues. The CDR3 DNA reads TGTGCCAGCAGATATGTAGCGGGAGGGATTTCCTACGAGCAGTACTTC. Translation gives CASRYVAGGISYEQYF.

V usage is TRBV10-3 and J usage is TRBJ1-2; D may be TRBD1 (6 bases). V was clipped by 3 bases and J by 4 bases, with 15 bases between them. Germline CDR1 and CDR2: ENHRY and SYGVKD. The CDR3 consists of 15 residues. The CDR3: CAISDGGAVTYGYTF. The CDR3 DNA reads TGTGCCATCAGTGACGGGGGGGCCGTTACCTATGGCTACACCTTC.

The chain recombines TRBV12-3 or TRBV12-4 with TRBJ1-1, with TRBD1 matching over 7 bases. The CDR3 is 12 amino acids. V was clipped by 7 bases and J by 10 bases; unmatched bases: 9. Written as DNA, the CDR3 is TGTGCCAGCACCCGACAGGGCTTTCTAGCTTTCTTT. Protein product: CASTRQGFLAFF.

This rearrangement joins TRBV11-3 to TRBJ1-3; the match to TRBD1 covers 9 bases. J gave up 3 bases and V 3 bases, and 3 bases lay outside the gene matches. The CDR3 consists of 15 residues. Germline V gene sequence: CDR1 SGHNT, CDR2 YENEEA. The DNA of the CDR3 is TGTGCCAGCAGCTTGTACAGGGGGCATGGAAACACCATATATTTT. The encoded protein is CASSLYRGHGNTIYF.

The CDR3 spells CASSLVPGSQADTQYF. CDR3 DNA: TGTGCCAGCAGCTTAGTACCGGGAAGTCAGGCAGATACGCAGTATTTT. The chain recombines TRBV7-6 with TRBJ2-3; perhaps TRBD2 as D (5 bases). The germline gives CDR1 SGHVS, CDR2 FNYEAQ. V lost 1 base and J 4 bases, leaving 15 bases between the germline ends. The CDR3 sequence is 16 residues long.

The sample holds a few counts of this clone. The genes are TRBV27 and TRBJ1-2; a possible D gene is TRBD1 (6 bases). Germline V gene data show CDR1 as MNHEY and CDR2 as SMNVEV (reference sequence). The CDR3 runs to 13 residues. V gave up 4 bases and J gave up 4 bases, with 10 bases separating them. The CDR3 region is CASSSYRAYGYTF. The CDR3 region has the DNA TGTGCCAGCAGTTCTTACAGGGCCTATGGCTACACCTTC.

The chain combines TRBV20-1 with TRBJ1-4; 9 bases align to TRBD1. The J segment lost 0 bases and the V segment lost 3 bases, leaving 5 bases of the junction unmatched. Germline assignment: CDR1 DFQATT and CDR2 SNEGSKA (reference sequence). The length of the CDR3 is 16 residues. The CDR3 DNA follows: TGCAGTGCTAGTGGGGGACAGGGTGCAACTAATGAAAAACTGTTTTTT. Translating gives CSASGGQGATNEKLFF.

The chain employs TRBV6-5 and TRBJ1-1, with D uncertain. Germline V CDR1 and CDR2: MNHEY, SVGAGI. V was pared by 5 bases and J by 6 bases, with 13 bases between. This CDR3 spans 13 amino acids. The CDR3 coding sequence is TGTGCCAGCAGTCCCCCCCCACCGGCTGAAGCTTTCTTT. It specifies CASSPPPPAEAFF.

The V and J genes are TRBV6-6 and TRBJ1-3; 7 positions agree with TRBD1. Germline-derived CDR1 and CDR2 are MNHNY and SVGAGI (reference sequence). V was pared by 5 bases and J by 5 bases, with 12 bases of the junction left unmatched. CDR3 length: 16 amino acids. CDR3 in amino acids: CASSLETAGGRNTIYF. The CDR3 DNA follows: TGTGCCAGCAGTCTAGAGACGGCAGGGGGTAGAAACACCATATATTTT.

A few counts support this clone. V and J are TRBV7-9 and TRBJ2-7, with D perhaps TRBD2 (5 bases). V was shortened by 7 bases and J by 0 bases, with 16 bases between the two germline ends. Germline CDR1 reads SEHNR; CDR2 reads FQNEAQ (reference sequence). The CDR3 is 15 amino acids. CDR3 sequence (DNA): TGTGCCAGCACCTCAACGGGGTGGTCCTCCTACGAGCAGTACTTC. Encoded protein: CASTSTGWSSYEQYF.

CDR3 sequence (DNA): TGTGCCAGCTCCCAATTAACATCACAGGGTCAGTATTTT. It specifies CASSQLTSQGQYF. The chain links TRBV18 to TRBJ2-3; TRBD1 might be the D (6 bases). Trimming pared 6 bases from V and 12 bases from J, leaving 19 bases between. CDR3 length equals 13 residues. The germline gives CDR1 KGHSH, CDR2 LQKENI.

As for this clone: This specimen includes other DNA sequences encoding the same CDR3. The chain recombines TRBV7-9 with TRBJ1-1; the D gene is possibly TRBD1 (6 bases). Germline V gene sequence: CDR1 SEHNR, CDR2 FQNEAQ (reference sequence). V was trimmed by 5 bases and J by 4 bases, leaving 11 bases between them. The CDR3 runs 13 residues. The CDR3 protein is CASSLGGGTEAFF. CDR3 nucleotide sequence: TGTGCCAGCAGCCTGGGAGGGGGCACTGAAGCTTTCTTT.

The chain couples TRBV30 to TRBJ2-2; tentatively, D is TRBD1 (5 bases). The ends were cut back, 4 bases at V and 8 bases at J, with 14 bases in the middle. CDR1 and CDR2 from the germline V gene are GTSNPN and SVGIG (reference sequence). The CDR3 has 13 amino acids. The CDR3 region is CAWTRQTVGELFF. CDR3 coding DNA: TGTGCCTGGACTCGACAGACGGTGGGGGAGCTGTTTTTT.

Concerning this clone itself: Different DNA sequences within this sample yield the same CDR3. The chain has TRBV29-1 and TRBJ1-2; 9 nucleotides line up with TRBD1. V was pared by 7 bases and J by 6 bases, with 6 bases of the junction left unmatched. The CDR3 totals 12 residues. Germline CDR1 reads SQVTM; CDR2 reads ANQGSEA. The CDR3 coding sequence is TGCAGCGCGCCGGGACAGGGCAATGGCTACACCTTC. This gives the protein CSAPGQGNGYTF.